This T cell receptor (beta chain) is from a study of response to subunit inactivated influenza vaccine. Overall study results and limits: With each seasonal influenza vaccination, the authors suggested, few new T cells are recruited.

TCRdb passed the RT-PCR reads through MiXCR, listing each CDR3 protein once. The data contain 400,000 to 550,000 distinct CDR3 sequences, about 25% of them singletons. CDR1 is MNHNS and CDR2 is SASEGT in the germline V gene. The ends lost 7 bases at V and 7 bases at J; junction bases unmatched: 7. CDR3 size: 14 residues. Concerning this clonotype itself: Its matching antigen is unknown.

Here the sequenced sample was CD4+ T cells sorted from PBMCs, taken around 5 days after vaccination. The TCR sequence derives from a man aged 50-60 years who received an inactivated influenza vaccine. The chain is built from TRBV6-1 and TRBJ2-1; the match to TRBD2 covers 10 bases. The CDR3 reads CASKQRGGVNEQFF. The CDR3 coding sequence is TGTGCCAGCAAACAGCGGGGGGGCGTGAATGAGCAGTTCTTC.